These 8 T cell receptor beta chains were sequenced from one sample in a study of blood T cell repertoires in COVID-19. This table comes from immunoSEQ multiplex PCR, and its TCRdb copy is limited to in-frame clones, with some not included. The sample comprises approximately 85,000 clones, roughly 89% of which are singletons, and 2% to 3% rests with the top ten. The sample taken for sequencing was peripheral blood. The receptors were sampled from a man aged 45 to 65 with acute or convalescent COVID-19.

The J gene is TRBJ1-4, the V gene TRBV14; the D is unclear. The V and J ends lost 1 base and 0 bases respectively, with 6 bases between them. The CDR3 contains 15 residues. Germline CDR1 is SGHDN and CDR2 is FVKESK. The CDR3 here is CASSQVGATNEKLFF. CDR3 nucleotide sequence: TGTGCCAGCAGCCAAGTCGGTGCAACTAATGAAAAACTGTTTTTT.

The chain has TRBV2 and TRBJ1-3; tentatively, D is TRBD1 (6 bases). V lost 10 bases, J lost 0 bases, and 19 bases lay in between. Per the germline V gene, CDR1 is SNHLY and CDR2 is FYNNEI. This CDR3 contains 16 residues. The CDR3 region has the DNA TGTGCCACTTCTCGCGGACAGACACACTCTGGAAACACCATATATTTT. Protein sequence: CATSRGQTHSGNTIYF. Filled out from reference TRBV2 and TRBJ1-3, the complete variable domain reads EPEVTQTPSHQVTQMGQEVILRCVPISNHLYFYWYRQILGQKVEFLVSFYNNEISEKSEIFDDQFSVERPDGSNFTLKIRSTKLEDSAMYFCATSRGQTHSGNTIYFGEGSWLTVV.

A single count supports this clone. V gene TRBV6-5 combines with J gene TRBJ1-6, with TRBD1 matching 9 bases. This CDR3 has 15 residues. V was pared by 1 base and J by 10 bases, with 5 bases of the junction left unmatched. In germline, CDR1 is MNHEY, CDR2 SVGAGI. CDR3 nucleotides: TGTGCCAGCAGTTACTGGGACAGGGCGGCCTCACCCCTCCACTTT. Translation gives CASSYWDRAASPLHF.

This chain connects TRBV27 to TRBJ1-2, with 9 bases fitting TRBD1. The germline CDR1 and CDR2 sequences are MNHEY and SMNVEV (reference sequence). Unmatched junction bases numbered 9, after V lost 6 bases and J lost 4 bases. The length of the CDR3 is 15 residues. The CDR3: CASSLTGGPGYGYTF. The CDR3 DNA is TGTGCCAGCAGCCTAACAGGGGGCCCCGGCTATGGCTACACCTTC.

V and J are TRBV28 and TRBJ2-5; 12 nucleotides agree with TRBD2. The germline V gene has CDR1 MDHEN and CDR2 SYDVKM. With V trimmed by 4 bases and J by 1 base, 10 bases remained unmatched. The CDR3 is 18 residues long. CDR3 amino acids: CASSSPGLAGLIQETQYF. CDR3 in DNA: TGTGCCAGCAGTTCCCCGGGACTAGCGGGCTTAATCCAAGAGACCCAGTACTTC.

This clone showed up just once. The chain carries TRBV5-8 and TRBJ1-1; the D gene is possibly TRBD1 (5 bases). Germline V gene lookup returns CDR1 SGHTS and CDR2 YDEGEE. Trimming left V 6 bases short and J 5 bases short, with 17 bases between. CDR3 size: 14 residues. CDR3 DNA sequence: TGTGCCAGCAAAGACTTGTGGGGCATTACTGAAGCTTTCTTT. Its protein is CASKDLWGITEAFF.

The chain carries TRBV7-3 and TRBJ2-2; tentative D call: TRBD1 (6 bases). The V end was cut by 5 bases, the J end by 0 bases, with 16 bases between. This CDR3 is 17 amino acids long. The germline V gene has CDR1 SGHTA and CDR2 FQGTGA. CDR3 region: CASSLRARDTNTGELFF. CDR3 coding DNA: TGTGCCAGCAGCCTCCGCGCCCGGGACACGAACACCGGGGAGCTGTTTTTT.

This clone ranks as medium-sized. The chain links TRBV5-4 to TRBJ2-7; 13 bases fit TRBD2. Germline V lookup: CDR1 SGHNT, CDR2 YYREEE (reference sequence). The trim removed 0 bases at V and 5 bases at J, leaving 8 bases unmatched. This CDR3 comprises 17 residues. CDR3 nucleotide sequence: TGTGCCAGCAGCTTGGGACTAGCGGGAGGAGGGGTGAACGAGCAGTACTTC. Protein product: CASSLGLAGGGVNEQYF.